Presented here are 31 T cell receptor beta chains from one specimen sequenced in a study of cytomegalovirus exposure and HLA in healthy donors. Primers: 60 Vbeta forward and 13 Jbeta reverse. The data were produced by immunoSEQ multiplex PCR, yet TCRdb's version contains in-frame clones alone and is incomplete. The table shows about 120,000 clones, with 60% to 85% occurring only once. Sequencing was carried out using PBMCs. These TCRs come from a woman aged 40 to 49 in good health and CMV-seropositive.

The chain uses TRBV6-1 and TRBJ1-2; the D gene is possibly TRBD1 (5 bases). This CDR3 is built from 11 residues. V dropped 8 bases and J dropped 5 bases, with 9 bases sitting between them. Germline CDR1 MNHNS, CDR2 SASEGT. The CDR3 sequence is CASHKGYGYTF. In DNA, the CDR3 is TGTGCCAGCCACAAGGGGTATGGCTACACCTTC.

The count of this clone is one. The CDR3 nucleotides read TGCAGCGTTGTTCATAGCATGAACACTGAAGCTTTCTTT. This translates into CSVVHSMNTEAFF. V gene TRBV29-1 combines with J gene TRBJ1-1; D not resolved. The CDR3 loop spans 13 amino acids. Trimming took off 4 bases at V and 0 bases at J, with 9 bases between the two ends. Germline V CDR1 and CDR2: SQVTM, ANQGSEA.

The chain links TRBV5-1 to TRBJ1-4; D perhaps matches TRBD1 (5 bases). The V end lost 6 bases, the J end lost 0 bases, and 12 bases lay between the germline ends. This CDR3 has 15 amino acids. Germline V CDR1 and CDR2: SGHRS, YFSETQ. CDR3 DNA sequence: TGCGCCAGCAAGGCAGGGCCTTCAACTAATGAAAAACTGTTTTTT. Protein sequence: CASKAGPSTNEKLFF.

This clone has just a few counts. Other DNA sequences in this specimen translate into the identical CDR3. The J gene is TRBJ2-7, the V gene TRBV7-9; tentative D call: TRBD2 (5 bases). This CDR3 comprises 13 residues. Trimming removed 5 bases at V and 1 base at J, with 9 bases between. CDR1 and CDR2 (germline): SEHNR, FQNEAQ (reference sequence). As DNA, the CDR3 is TGTGCCAGCAGCCCCGGGGAATCCTACGAGCAGTACTTC. As protein: CASSPGESYEQYF.

This chain joins TRBV18 and TRBJ1-5; no reliable D call. The V gene lost 1 base and the J gene lost 0 bases, with 10 bases spanning the gap. There are 16 residues in the CDR3. CDR1 is KGHSH and CDR2 is LQKENI in the germline V gene. The CDR3 protein is CASSPLPGYSNQPQHF. CDR3 bases: TGTGCCAGCTCACCACTGCCCGGTTATAGCAATCAGCCCCAGCATTTT.

This rearrangement joins TRBV7-9 to TRBJ2-7; D is perhaps TRBD2 (7 bases). The CDR3 has 14 amino acids. The germline V and J ends were trimmed by 3 bases and 6 bases, with 15 bases remaining between them. CDR1 and CDR2 (germline): SEHNR, FQNEAQ (reference sequence). DNA of the CDR3: TGTGCCAGCAGCTTGGACGGGGGGCTCTTCGAGCAGTACTTC. Translated, it gives CASSLDGGLFEQYF.

This clone turned up a few times. The CDR3 DNA reads as TGTGCCACTCAAGGTAGCGGGAGGACCGCAGATACGCAGTATTTT. It encodes CATQGSGRTADTQYF. The rearrangement joins TRBV28 to TRBJ2-3; TRBD2 matches 10 bases. CDR1 and CDR2 (germline): MDHEN, SYDVKM. With 10 bases clipped from V and 4 bases from J, the junction kept 11 bases outside the gene matches. The CDR3 length is 15 residues. Using reference TRBV28 and TRBJ2-3 for the parts outside the CDR3, the full variable domain is DVKVTQSSRYLVKRTGEKVFLECVQDMDHENMFWYRQDPGLGLRLIYFSYDVKMKEKGDIPEGYSVSREKKERFSLILESASTNQTSMYLCATQGSGRTADTQYFGPGTRLTVL.

This clone was counted a few times. J is TRBJ1-1 and V is TRBV5-1; D call uncertain. V was cut by 5 bases and J by 4 bases, with 12 bases left in between. CDR1 is SGHRS, CDR2 YFSETQ, per germline. The CDR3 consists of 13 residues. CDR3 region: CASREGVGTEAFF. Written as DNA, the CDR3 is TGCGCCAGCAGAGAGGGAGTTGGCACTGAAGCTTTCTTT.

This clone was counted between two and nine times. V usage is TRBV27 and J usage is TRBJ1-1; TRBD1 matches at 7 bases. Germline V CDR1 and CDR2: MNHEY, SMNVEV (reference sequence). This CDR3 contains 15 residues. Germline trimming cut 1 base from V and 4 bases from J; bases unmatched to any gene: 6. The CDR3 DNA reads TGTGCCAGCAGTTTATACAGGGGTTTGCCCACTGAAGCTTTCTTT. Protein product: CASSLYRGLPTEAFF.

The V call is TRBV19, the J call TRBJ2-7, with a possible D match to TRBD2 (5 bases). This CDR3 contains 13 residues. Trimming removed 4 bases from V and 1 base from J, with 8 bases in between. CDR1 is LNHDA and CDR2 is SQIVND in the germline V gene (reference sequence). CDR3 nucleotides: TGTGCCAGTAGTAGCGGACTTTCCTACGAGCAGTACTTC. This sequence encodes CASSSGLSYEQYF. The full variable domain, completed using reference TRBV19 and TRBJ2-7, is DGGITQSPKYLFRKEGQNVTLSCEQNLNHDAMYWYRQDPGQGLRLIYYSQIVNDFQKGDIAEGYSVSREKKESFPLTVTSAQKNPTAFYLCASSSGLSYEQYFGPGTRLTVT.

The gene calls are TRBV7-4 and TRBJ1-2; D perhaps matches TRBD1 (6 bases). This CDR3 contains 13 residues. CDR1 and CDR2 (germline): SGHVT, SQSDAQ. V lost 5 bases and J 6 bases, leaving 13 bases between the germline ends. The CDR3 loop is CASSPVTGNGYTF. CDR3 DNA: TGTGCCAGCAGCCCCGTAACAGGGAATGGCTACACCTTC.

This chain uses TRBV15 with TRBJ2-1; D may be TRBD2 (7 bases). The CDR3 is 14 amino acids. CDR1 is LNHNV, CDR2 YYDKDF, per germline (reference sequence). Trimming took 6 bases from V and 6 from J, leaving 15 bases between them. The CDR3 protein is CATSMGRGGNEQFF. For the CDR3, the DNA is TGTGCCACCAGTATGGGGAGGGGGGGCAATGAGCAGTTCTTC.

V usage is TRBV6-1 and J usage is TRBJ2-5; 9 bases fit TRBD2. This CDR3 contains 15 residues. From germline, CDR1 is MNHNS and CDR2 SASEGT. V lost 6 bases to trimming and J lost 4 bases; unmatched junction nucleotides: 9. The CDR3 loop reads CASRSSGAPPETQYF. The CDR3 nucleotides are TGTGCCAGCAGGTCTAGCGGGGCGCCCCCAGAGACCCAGTACTTC.

The V gene is TRBV25-1, the J gene TRBJ1-5; D might be TRBD1 (5 bases). Per the germline V gene, CDR1 is MGHDK and CDR2 is SYGVNS. CDR3 length equals 14 residues. Between the trimmed V and J ends, which lost 6 bases and 3 bases, there was a span of 12 bases. Here the CDR3 reads CASSPPGPNQPQHF. CDR3 bases: TGTGCCAGCAGCCCCCCAGGGCCCAATCAGCCCCAGCATTTT.

The chain is built from TRBV30 and TRBJ2-7; D might be TRBD1 (6 bases). Germline V lookup: CDR1 GTSNPN, CDR2 SVGIG (reference sequence). This CDR3 is built from 13 residues. The V end was cut by 0 bases, the J end by 6 bases, with 12 bases between. The CDR3 reads CAWSVMLGGEQYF. CDR3 coding DNA: TGTGCCTGGAGTGTAATGTTAGGGGGCGAGCAGTACTTC.

This sequence joins TRBV25-1 and TRBJ2-7, with 8 bases that match TRBD1. The CDR3 has 17 residues. Germline assignment: CDR1 MGHDK and CDR2 SYGVNS. Trimming at V came to 0 bases and at J to 2 bases, leaving 9 bases not matched to a gene. The CDR3 sequence is CASSEYTPGGKTYEQYF. For the CDR3, the DNA is TGTGCCAGCAGTGAATATACCCCAGGGGGCAAAACCTACGAGCAGTACTTC.

This clone was seen once. V is TRBV5-1 and J is TRBJ2-7; 10 bases map to TRBD2. The CDR3 is 14 amino acids. Per germline, CDR1 SGHRS and CDR2 YFSETQ. After removal of 2 bases from V and 5 bases from J, the junction contained 4 bases not matched to a gene. The CDR3 bases are TGCGCCAGCAGCTTAGCGGGAGGGTCCCACGAGCAGTACTTC. Amino acids: CASSLAGGSHEQYF.

This rearrangement joins TRBV28 to TRBJ2-7, with D perhaps TRBD2 (5 bases). The CDR3 covers 14 residues. The germline V gene has CDR1 MDHEN and CDR2 SYDVKM. The germline V and J ends were trimmed by 8 bases and 3 bases, with 17 bases remaining between them. The CDR3 coding sequence is TGTGCCAGCGGAGGCTCTAGCCCTGTCTACGAGCAGTACTTC. This translates into CASGGSSPVYEQYF.

This clone was seen a few times. V and J are TRBV5-1 and TRBJ1-3, with a tentative D call TRBD1 (5 bases). The V end lost 5 bases, the J end lost 0 bases, and 9 bases lay between the germline ends. Germline assignment: CDR1 SGHRS and CDR2 YFSETQ. The CDR3 is 14 amino acids. The CDR3 DNA reads TGCGCCAGCAGAGGGGTCGGCTCTGGAAACACCATATATTTT. This codes for CASRGVGSGNTIYF.

This chain connects TRBV28 to TRBJ2-5; 8 bases align to TRBD2. The germline CDR1 and CDR2 sequences are MDHEN and SYDVKM. V was pared by 2 bases and J by 5 bases, with 10 bases of the junction left unmatched. This CDR3 spans 16 amino acids. For the CDR3, the DNA is TGTGCCAGCAGTTTACCCCCCCAGCGGGGGAGGGAGACCCAGTACTTC. Protein sequence: CASSLPPQRGRETQYF.

V and J are TRBV5-1 and TRBJ1-5, with TRBD1 as a possible D gene (5 bases). Germline V CDR1 and CDR2: SGHRS, YFSETQ. This CDR3 comprises 15 residues. With 1 base removed from V and 0 bases from J, the gap between germline ends came to 8 bases. The CDR3 loop reads CASSLQGYSNQPQHF. CDR3 in DNA: TGCGCCAGCAGCTTGCAGGGTTATAGCAATCAGCCCCAGCATTTT.

The CDR3 sequence: CASSESPGRGSGELFF. In DNA, the CDR3 is TGTGCCAGCAGTGAATCCCCGGGACGGGGGTCCGGGGAGCTGTTTTTT. V usage is TRBV25-1 and J usage is TRBJ2-2; possibly TRBD2 for D (6 bases). The CDR3 is 16 amino acids. The V gene's germline CDR1 is MGHDK and CDR2 SYGVNS. Trimming removed 1 base from V and 6 bases from J, with 15 bases in between.

V usage is TRBV15 and J usage is TRBJ2-1; 7 bases align to TRBD2. The germline gives CDR1 LNHNV, CDR2 YYDKDF (reference sequence). The CDR3 covers 17 residues. With 0 bases clipped from V and 9 bases from J, the junction kept 14 bases outside the gene matches. The CDR3 reads CATSRDLASGPAGEQFF. The CDR3 DNA reads as TGTGCCACCAGCAGAGATTTGGCTAGCGGTCCTGCTGGTGAGCAGTTCTTC.

The chain couples TRBV5-5 to TRBJ2-7, with unresolved D. The CDR3 covers 11 residues. The ends were cut back, 4 bases at V and 3 bases at J, with 5 bases in the middle. Germline CDR1 is SGHKS and CDR2 is YYEKEE (reference sequence). The CDR3 sequence is CASSLVYEQYF. CDR3 DNA sequence: TGTGCCAGCAGCCTCGTCTACGAGCAGTACTTC.

The CDR3 sequence: CASSPLGDLEGYEQYF. The CDR3 DNA reads TGTGCCAGCAGCCCCCTGGGAGACCTCGAAGGGTACGAGCAGTACTTC. The V and J genes are TRBV13 and TRBJ2-7, with D maybe TRBD2 (5 bases). The CDR3 covers 16 residues. CDR1 is PRHDT, CDR2 FYEKMQ, per germline (reference sequence). Deletions cut 5 bases from V and 4 bases from J, with 21 bases between.

The CDR3 loop reads CASSESYSYEQYF. The DNA for the CDR3 is TGTGCCAGCAGTGAAAGCTACTCCTACGAGCAGTACTTC. The rearrangement joins TRBV6-1 to TRBJ2-7; the D is unclear. Germline-derived CDR1 and CDR2 are MNHNS and SASEGT. The CDR3 is 13 amino acids. Trimming took off 2 bases at V and 0 bases at J, with 5 bases between the two ends.

V usage is TRBV6-5 and J usage is TRBJ2-7; 10 nucleotides line up with TRBD1. The CDR3 has 11 residues. After removal of 8 bases from V and 6 bases from J, the junction contained 1 base not matched to a gene. Looked up from germline, CDR1 is MNHEY and CDR2 is SVGAGI. The CDR3 protein is CASGTGVEQYF. For the CDR3, the DNA is TGTGCCAGCGGGACAGGGGTCGAGCAGTACTTC.

The chain employs TRBV7-6 and TRBJ2-7; D is unclear. There are 15 residues in the CDR3. The V and J ends lost 2 bases and 5 bases respectively, with 16 bases between them. Germline V gives CDR1 SGHVS, CDR2 FNYEAQ. CDR3 in DNA: TGTGCCAGCAGCTTAAGGTTCCAGGCAAGCAACGAGCAGTACTTC. It encodes CASSLRFQASNEQYF.

The chain couples TRBV5-4 to TRBJ2-6; 9 positions agree with TRBD1. Unmatched junction bases numbered 6, after V lost 3 bases and J lost 2 bases. The germline V gene encodes CDR1 SGHNT and CDR2 YYREEE (reference sequence). This CDR3 comprises 17 residues. The CDR3 protein is CASSSSRDRAGANVLTF. In nucleotides, the CDR3 is TGTGCCAGCAGCTCGTCCCGGGACAGGGCTGGGGCCAACGTCCTGACTTTC.

This clone was seen only a few times. The chain is built from TRBV6-1 and TRBJ1-2; weak D call: TRBD1 (6 bases). CDR3 size: 17 residues. Germline-derived CDR1 and CDR2 are MNHNS and SASEGT. The V gene lost 2 bases and the J gene lost 6 bases, with 22 bases spanning the gap. The CDR3 DNA reads as TGTGCCAGCAGTGAAACCCCTAGGGGGGGGTTAGGGGATGGCTACACCTTC. This translates into CASSETPRGGLGDGYTF.

The chain joins TRBV7-3 to TRBJ2-6, with D maybe TRBD1 (6 bases). The germline gives CDR1 SGHTA, CDR2 FQGTGA. Trimming removed 1 base from V and 0 bases from J, with 7 bases in between. The CDR3 length is 16 residues. CDR3 amino acids: CASSLIRGSGANVLTF. CDR3 coding DNA: TGTGCCAGCAGCTTAATCAGGGGCTCTGGGGCCAACGTCCTGACTTTC.